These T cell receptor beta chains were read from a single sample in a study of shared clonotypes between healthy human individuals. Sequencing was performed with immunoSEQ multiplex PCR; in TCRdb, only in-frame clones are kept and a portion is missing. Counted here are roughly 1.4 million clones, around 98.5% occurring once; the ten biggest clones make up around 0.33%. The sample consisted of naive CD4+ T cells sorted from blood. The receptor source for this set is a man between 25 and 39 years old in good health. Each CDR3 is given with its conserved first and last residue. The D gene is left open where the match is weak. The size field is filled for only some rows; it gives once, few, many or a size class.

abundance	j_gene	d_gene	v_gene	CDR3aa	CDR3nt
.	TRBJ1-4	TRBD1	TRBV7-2	CASSPRQGPNEKLFF	TGTGCCAGCAGCCCTCGACAGGGGCCTAATGAAAAACTGTTTTTT
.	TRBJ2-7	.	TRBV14	CASSQEIYEQYF	TGTGCCAGCAGCCAAGAGATCTACGAGCAGTACTTC
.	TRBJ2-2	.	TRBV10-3	CAISQEGVKTGELFF	TGTGCCATCTCCCAGGAAGGGGTGAAGACCGGGGAGCTGTTTTTT
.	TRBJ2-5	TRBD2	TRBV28	CASSLSGSGRWSETQYF	TGTGCCAGCAGTTTATCGGGTAGCGGGAGATGGTCGGAGACCCAGTACTTC
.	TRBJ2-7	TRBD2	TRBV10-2	CASRPGLVSYEQYF	TGCGCCAGCAGGCCGGGACTAGTATCCTACGAGCAGTACTTC
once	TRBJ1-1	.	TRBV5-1	CASSLDKRITGMNTEAFF	TGCGCCAGCAGCTTAGATAAGAGGATCACGGGCATGAACACTGAAGCTTTCTTT
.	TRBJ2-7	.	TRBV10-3	CAISESKGGEQYF	TGTGCCATCAGTGAGTCAAAGGGCGGCGAGCAGTACTTC
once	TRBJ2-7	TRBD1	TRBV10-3	CAISARTGRNEQYF	TGTGCCATCAGTGCCCGGACAGGGCGGAACGAGCAGTACTTC
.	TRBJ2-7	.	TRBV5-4	CASSPGRSTYEQYF	TGTGCCAGCAGCCCGGGACGGTCTACCTACGAGCAGTACTTC
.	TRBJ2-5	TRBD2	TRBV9	CASSVEKRGTQYF	TGTGCCAGCAGCGTAGAGAAGCGGGGTACCCAGTACTTC
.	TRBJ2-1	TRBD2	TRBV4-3	CASRLTSGNEQFF	TGCGCCAGCAGACTGACTAGCGGGAATGAGCAGTTCTTC
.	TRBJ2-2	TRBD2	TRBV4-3	CASSRTSGSSGELFF	TGCGCCAGCAGCCGTACTAGCGGGAGCTCCGGGGAGCTGTTTTTT
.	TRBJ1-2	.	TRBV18	CASSEQGANYGYTF	TGTGCCAGCTCAGAACAGGGAGCTAACTATGGCTACACCTTC
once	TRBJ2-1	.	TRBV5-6	CASLRSAHEQFF	TGTGCCAGCCTTCGGTCGGCCCATGAGCAGTTCTTC
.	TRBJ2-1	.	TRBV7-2	CASSRQNEQFF	TGTGCCAGCAGCCGACAGAATGAGCAGTTCTTC
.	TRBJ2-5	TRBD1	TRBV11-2	CASSSGQVDQETQYF	TGTGCCAGCAGTTCCGGACAGGTCGACCAAGAGACCCAGTACTTC
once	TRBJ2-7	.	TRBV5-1	CASSPIEQASSYEQYF	TGCGCCAGCAGCCCCATAGAACAGGCCAGCTCCTACGAGCAGTACTTC
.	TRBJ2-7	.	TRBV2	CAAARATYEQYF	TGTGCTGCGGCGAGGGCGACCTACGAGCAGTACTTC
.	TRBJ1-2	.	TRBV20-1	CSALNYGYTF	TGCAGTGCTTTGAATTATGGCTACACCTTC
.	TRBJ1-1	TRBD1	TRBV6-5	CASSYLGQGRPEAFF	TGTGCCAGCAGTTACCTCGGACAGGGCCGGCCTGAAGCTTTCTTT
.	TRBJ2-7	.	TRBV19	CASSFGALYEQYF	TGTGCCAGTAGTTTTGGGGCCCTCTACGAGCAGTACTTC
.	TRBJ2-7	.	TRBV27	CASSRPDSRYEQYF	TGTGCCAGCAGTCGCCCAGACAGCCGGTACGAGCAGTACTTC
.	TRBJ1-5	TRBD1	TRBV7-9	CASSLYFGTENQPQHF	TGTGCCAGCAGCTTATACTTCGGGACAGAAAATCAGCCCCAGCATTTT
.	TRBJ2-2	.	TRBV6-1	CASSKGGTGELFF	TGTGCCAGCAGCAAAGGGGGTACCGGGGAGCTGTTTTTT
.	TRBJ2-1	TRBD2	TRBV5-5	CASSLAVTSGSYNEQFF	TGTGCCAGCAGCTTGGCCGTGACTAGCGGATCTTACAATGAGCAGTTCTTC
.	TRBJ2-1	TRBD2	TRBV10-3	CAISGYGQRDSYNEQFF	TGTGCCATCAGCGGATACGGGCAGCGGGACTCCTACAATGAGCAGTTCTTC
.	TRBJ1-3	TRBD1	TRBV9	CASSVGDRGLSGNTIYF	TGTGCCAGCAGCGTAGGGGACAGGGGGCTGTCTGGAAACACCATATATTTT
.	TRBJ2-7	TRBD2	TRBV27	CASSLLGLAGGYEQYF	TGTGCCAGCAGTTTATTGGGACTAGCGGGAGGATACGAGCAGTACTTC
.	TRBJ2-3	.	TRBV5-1	CASSLGGIADTQYF	TGCGCCAGCAGCTTGGGAGGCATCGCGGATACGCAGTATTTT
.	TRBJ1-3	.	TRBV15	CATSRDQFQGSSGNTIYF	TGTGCCACCAGCAGAGATCAGTTCCAGGGCTCCTCTGGAAACACCATATATTTT
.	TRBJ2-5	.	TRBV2	CASSERRGETQYF	TGTGCCAGCAGCGAAAGACGTGGGGAGACCCAGTACTTC
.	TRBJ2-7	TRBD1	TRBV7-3	CASSSTGGDYNEQYF	TGTGCCAGCAGCTCAACAGGGGGCGACTACAACGAGCAGTACTTC
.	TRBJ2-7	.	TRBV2	CASHRDPLYEQYF	TGTGCCAGCCATCGGGACCCTCTATACGAGCAGTACTTC
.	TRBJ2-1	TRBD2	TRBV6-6	CASSYSAGGGNEQFF	TGTGCCAGCAGTTACTCTGCGGGAGGTGGCAATGAGCAGTTCTTC
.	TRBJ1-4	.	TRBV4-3	CASSQGLDGNEKLFF	TGCGCCAGCAGCCAGGGGTTAGATGGGAATGAAAAACTGTTTTTT
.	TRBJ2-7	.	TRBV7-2	CASSLDLGAYEQYF	TGTGCCAGCAGCTTAGACCTAGGGGCCTACGAGCAGTACTTC
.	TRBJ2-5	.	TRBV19	CASSSRGGAGQETQYF	TGTGCCAGTAGTTCCAGGGGTGGCGCGGGCCAAGAGACCCAGTACTTC
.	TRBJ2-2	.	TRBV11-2	CASSRQSNTGELFF	TGTGCCAGCAGCCGACAGAGTAACACCGGGGAGCTGTTTTTT
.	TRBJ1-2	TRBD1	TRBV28	CASSRAGTGVSGYTF	TGTGCCAGCAGTAGGGCCGGGACAGGGGTTAGTGGCTACACCTTC
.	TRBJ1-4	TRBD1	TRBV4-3	CASSQDWTGPSLFQFF	TGCGCCAGCAGCCAGGACTGGACAGGGCCATCCTTATTTCAGTTTTTT
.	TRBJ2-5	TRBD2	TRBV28	CASSGLAGWTQYF	TGTGCCAGCAGTGGACTAGCGGGATGGACCCAGTACTTC
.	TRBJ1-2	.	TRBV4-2	CASSQGVQGGGYTF	TGTGCCAGCAGCCAAGGGGTACAGGGCGGGGGCTACACCTTC
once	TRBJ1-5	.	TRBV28	CASSAEGGQPQHF	TGTGCCAGCAGTGCAGAAGGGGGTCAGCCCCAGCATTTT
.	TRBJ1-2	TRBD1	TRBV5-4	CASSLQGATIYGYTF	TGTGCCAGCAGCTTACAGGGGGCAACTATCTATGGCTACACCTTC
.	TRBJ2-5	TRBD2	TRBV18	CASSRTSGYQETQYF	TGTGCCAGCTCTAGGACTAGCGGGTACCAAGAGACCCAGTACTTC
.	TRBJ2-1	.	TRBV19	CASTRGDSNNNEQFF	TGTGCCAGTACGAGGGGGGACAGTAACAACAATGAGCAGTTCTTC
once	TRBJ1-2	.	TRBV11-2	CASSTLRRAGGYGYTF	TGTGCCAGCAGCACTCTCAGGAGGGCGGGAGGCTATGGCTACACCTTC
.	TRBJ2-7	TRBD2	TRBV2	CASSFSGRAQYF	TGTGCCAGCAGTTTTAGCGGGAGGGCCCAGTACTTC
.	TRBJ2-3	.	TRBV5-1	CASSPSPSTDTQYF	TGCGCCAGCAGCCCAAGCCCTAGCACAGATACGCAGTATTTT
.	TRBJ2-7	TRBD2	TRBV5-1	CASSFQTSGRGRTYEQYF	TGCGCCAGCAGCTTTCAGACTAGCGGGAGAGGTCGAACCTACGAGCAGTACTTC
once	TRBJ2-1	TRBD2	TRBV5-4	CASSFGLAGGNEQFF	TGTGCCAGCAGCTTCGGGCTAGCGGGAGGAAATGAGCAGTTCTTC
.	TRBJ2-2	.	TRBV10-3	CATGGPGTGELFF	TGTGCCACCGGAGGGCCGGGCACCGGGGAGCTGTTTTTT
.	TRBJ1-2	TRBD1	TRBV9	CASSVAAGGRYTF	TGTGCCAGCAGCGTAGCGGCAGGGGGGCGCTACACCTTC
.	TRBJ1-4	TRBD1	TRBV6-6	CASDSRRQGRGEKLFF	TGTGCCAGCGATTCAAGAAGACAGGGAAGGGGCGAAAAACTGTTTTTT